This T cell receptor (beta chain) comes out of a study of T cell responses to AZD1222 COVID-19 vaccine. Germline V gene data show CDR1 as SNHLY and CDR2 as FYNNEI. The length of the CDR3 is 18 residues. V lost 1 base and J 1 base, leaving 16 bases between the germline ends. General observations from the study: After two AZD1222 doses, spike-specific TCR breadth and depth rose versus day 0. Across the whole spike, CD4 TCRs peaked at regions 160-218 and 743-854. The donor group comprised mostly white British people and more females; the analysis possibly underestimated clonal diversity.

Second doses at about 4 or about 12 weeks were pooled. Concerning this clone itself: Its antigen is as yet unknown.

Data came from immunoSEQ multiplex PCR; TCRdb stores just in-frame clones and leaves some out. The sample contains more than 95,000 clones, around nine tenths of which appear only once. The source of this sequence is an adult who received the AZD1222 COVID-19 vaccine. The chain links TRBV2 to TRBJ1-4; D might be TRBD1 (5 bases). This specimen was peripheral blood, taken 28 days after the second AZD1222 dose. The CDR3 bases are TGTGCCAGCAGTGAAGTTCTCGGCAGGGTGGTAACTAATGAAAAACTGTTTTTT. Translation: CASSEVLGRVVTNEKLFF.